Listed below are T cell receptor beta chains from one sample, sequenced in a study of spatial heterogeneity in lung cancer. TCRdb recomputed calls from the 5' RACE reads with MiXCR, one row per CDR3 protein. Among around 2,600 distinct CDR3 sequences listed, roughly 7% were seen once. The specimen comprised normal lung tissue next to the tumor, sampled at surgery. The receptors shown here come from a male donor with early-stage non-small cell lung cancer. Each CDR3 is given with its conserved first and last residue. Fields, in order: J gene, V gene, CDR3 protein.

TRBJ1-1,TRBV7-9,CASSTPSGGAGEAFF
TRBJ2-1,TRBV13,CASSLAGNYNEQFF
TRBJ2-3,TRBV7-8,CASSLAGGTDTQYF
TRBJ2-7,TRBV20-1,CSASQGSSYEQYF
TRBJ1-1,TRBV10-3,CAAGQLNTEAFF
TRBJ2-7,TRBV11-2,CASSSPGTYEQYF
TRBJ1-1,TRBV2,CASSGPGRTEAFF
TRBJ2-1,TRBV4-3,CASSQGTVEYNEQFF
TRBJ2-5,TRBV2,CASRNRDPQSETQYF
TRBJ2-2,TRBV7-9,CASRKQVGQGAAGELFF
TRBJ2-7,TRBV20-1,CSARVGTGVGEQYF
TRBJ1-5,TRBV11-2,CASSLQGAEGNQPQHF
TRBJ2-5,TRBV5-4,CASSRDLWETQYF
TRBJ1-2,TRBV14,CASSQGPASVPRIGGYTF
TRBJ2-1,TRBV28,CASSKGAHNEQFF
TRBJ1-4,TRBV28,CASSRQGYNEKLFF
TRBJ2-1,TRBV10-3,CANNGTPRYNEQFF
TRBJ2-3,TRBV2,CASSEGGLTDTQYF
TRBJ2-5,TRBV25-1,CASSVQGVETQYF
TRBJ2-2,TRBV12-3/TRBV12-4,CASSPYGYDTGHTGELFF
TRBJ2-3,TRBV9,CASSPRHSGGSTDTQYF
TRBJ2-1,TRBV20-1,CSASRTGGAVGEQFF
TRBJ2-2,TRBV19,CASSAGQGTTGELFF
TRBJ2-3,TRBV7-2,CASSLASHSDTQYF
TRBJ2-1,TRBV11-2,CASSLGGIEQFF
TRBJ1-2,TRBV27,CASSLRATGNYGYTF
TRBJ1-1,TRBV28,CASSLDGPGDEAFF
TRBJ2-1,TRBV30,CAWRELAGRVQFF
TRBJ2-7,TRBV6-2/TRBV6-3,CASRTPLAGTNYEQYF
TRBJ1-4,TRBV27,CASSFSGFEKLFF
TRBJ2-1,TRBV20-1,CSARVGQAIENEQFF
TRBJ1-2,TRBV28,CASSLYLTVHTEDYGYTF
TRBJ2-3,TRBV10-3,CAINRDSSTDTQYF
TRBJ1-4,TRBV28,CASSNGQMNEKLFF
TRBJ1-2,TRBV7-9,CASSHGTGYYGYTF
TRBJ2-1,TRBV29-1,CSVEVWDSAYNEQFF
TRBJ1-1,TRBV20-1,CSASTFQGARGTEAFF
TRBJ1-5,TRBV12-3/TRBV12-4,CASSLSASNQPQHF
TRBJ2-7,TRBV4-3,CASSQGTGQSYEQYF
TRBJ1-5,TRBV12-2,CASRRDNNQPQHF
TRBJ2-7,TRBV12-3/TRBV12-4,CASSSGLAVLEQYF
TRBJ2-1,TRBV7-2,CASSARAEQFF
TRBJ2-5,TRBV29-1,CSVAWETQYF
TRBJ2-3,TRBV25-1,CASSGSNGPADTQYF
TRBJ1-2,TRBV6-2/TRBV6-3,CASRGLLSNYGYTF
TRBJ1-2,TRBV5-4,CASSPRQGVYGYTF
TRBJ1-1,TRBV7-2,CASRGSLTGGGAFF
TRBJ2-5,TRBV14,CASSQVLGPQREETQYF
TRBJ1-1,TRBV20-1,CSSGQGVLAFF
TRBJ2-7,TRBV4-3,CASSQGLAGGTTYEQYF
TRBJ1-1,TRBV5-1,CASSFSRQGETEAFF
TRBJ2-7,TRBV6-2/TRBV6-3,CASSSLIDGSYEQYF
TRBJ1-5,TRBV12-3/TRBV12-4,CASRLDSTPQHF
TRBJ1-6,TRBV6-2/TRBV6-3,CASTPAGVSPLHF
TRBJ2-3,TRBV11-2,CASSTGTDPSTDTQYF
TRBJ2-7,TRBV28,CASSFIHTSTYEQYF
TRBJ2-1,TRBV9,CASSVEARLNEQFF
TRBJ2-7,TRBV24-1,CATSDWWKPIHEQYF